Shown below are 13 T cell receptor beta chains from a single sample sequenced in a study of neurological immune-mediated disorders. From the 5' RACE reads, TCRdb called clonotypes with MiXCR, one entry per CDR3 protein. The sample shows tens of thousands of distinct CDR3 sequences, 10% of them seen only once. The sample comprised PBMCs. These receptors came from a man in his 70s with HTLV-1-associated myelopathy (HAM/TSP).

This clonotype was recorded at least ten times. V and J are TRBV20-1 and TRBJ1-5, with TRBD1 matching over 9 bases. Trimming at V came to 6 bases and at J to 4 bases, leaving 4 bases not matched to a gene. CDR1 is DFQATT and CDR2 is SNEGSKA in the germline V gene (reference sequence). The CDR3 has 13 residues. DNA for the CDR3: TGCAGTGCGGCCGGGACAGGGAATCAGCCCCAGCATTTT. This codes for CSAAGTGNQPQHF.

This clonotype was seen at least ten times. This rearrangement joins TRBV5-1 to TRBJ2-3; a weak D match, TRBD1 (5 bases). The CDR3 loop spans 14 amino acids. The germline V and J ends were trimmed by 0 bases and 3 bases, with 8 bases remaining between them. The germline gives CDR1 SGHRS, CDR2 YFSETQ. The CDR3 DNA sequence: TGCGCCAGCAGCTTGGTCAGGGTGACAGATACGCAGTATTTT. It specifies CASSLVRVTDTQYF. Supplemented by reference TRBV5-1 and TRBJ2-3, the full variable domain reads KAGVTQTPRYLIKTRGQQVTLSCSPISGHRSVSWYQQTPGQGLQFLFEYFSETQRNKGNFPGRFSGRQFSNSRSEMNVSTLELGDSALYLCASSLVRVTDTQYFGPGTRLTVL.

This clonotype was seen ten or more times. The V gene is TRBV20-1, the J gene TRBJ2-3, with D uncertain. This CDR3 has 15 amino acids. Germline values: CDR1 DFQATT, CDR2 SNEGSKA (reference sequence). Trimming took 4 bases from V and 0 from J, leaving 14 bases between them. CDR3 protein: CSANAQTSSTDTQYF. As DNA, the CDR3 is TGCAGTGCTAACGCCCAAACTTCGAGCACAGATACGCAGTATTTT.

This clonotype was seen at least ten times. The genes are TRBV24-1 and TRBJ2-7, with 9 bases identical to TRBD2. V trimming: 9 bases; J trimming: 0 bases; junction bases outside the gene matches: 2. Germline V CDR1 and CDR2: KGHDR, SFDVKD. The CDR3 loop spans 13 amino acids. The CDR3 bases are TGTGCCACCCGTAGCGGGGGCTCCTACGAGCAGTACTTC. The encoded protein is CATRSGGSYEQYF.

The sample holds many counts of this clonotype. The genes are TRBV7-9 and TRBJ2-1, with 9 bases aligning to TRBD2. Germline V gene sequence: CDR1 SEHNR, CDR2 FQNEAQ (reference sequence). The CDR3 has 17 residues. V trimming: 2 bases; J trimming: 8 bases; junction bases outside the gene matches: 13. CDR3 sequence (DNA): TGTGCCAGCAGCTTATTAAAGGCGGGAGGGCCCTCCGATGAGCAGTTCTTC. It specifies CASSLLKAGGPSDEQFF.

This clonotype was seen at least ten times. This chain joins TRBV20-1 and TRBJ1-2, with D maybe TRBD1 (5 bases). V was clipped by 6 bases and J by 4 bases, with 15 bases between them. Looked up from germline, CDR1 is DFQATT and CDR2 is SNEGSKA (reference sequence). The CDR3 contains 13 residues. The CDR3 region has the DNA TGCAGTGCGAACCCGGACATTCCCTATGGCTACACCTTC. Translating it yields CSANPDIPYGYTF.

This rearrangement joins TRBV18 to TRBJ1-6; D unclear. The CDR3 is 13 amino acids. The germline V and J ends were trimmed by 1 base and 8 bases, with 6 bases remaining between them. Per the germline V gene, CDR1 is KGHSH and CDR2 is LQKENI. The DNA for the CDR3 is TGTGCCAGCTCACCACAGGAGGATTCACCCCTCCACTTT. It codes for CASSPQEDSPLHF.

The table lists this clonotype with a few counts. The V gene is TRBV7-6, the J gene TRBJ2-2; 7 nucleotides agree with TRBD2. V was clipped by 2 bases and J by 5 bases; unmatched bases: 5. In germline, CDR1 is SGHVS, CDR2 FNYEAQ. The CDR3 is made up of 15 amino acids. The chain's CDR3 is CASSLLGEGTGELFF. CDR3 nucleotides: TGTGCCAGCAGCTTATTAGGGGAGGGGACCGGGGAGCTGTTTTTT.

The table lists this clonotype with many counts. The chain carries TRBV6-5 and TRBJ2-7; 8 bases match TRBD2. Germline CDR1 is MNHEY and CDR2 is SVGAGI. J was trimmed by 6 bases and V by 7 bases; bases with no gene match: 8. This CDR3 comprises 13 residues. CDR3 in amino acids: CASTRTGGVEQYF. Here the CDR3 DNA reads TGTGCCAGCACCAGAACGGGAGGGGTCGAGCAGTACTTC.

This clonotype was counted at least ten times. J is TRBJ1-5 and V is TRBV20-1; a weak D match, TRBD1 (5 bases). Germline-derived CDR1 and CDR2 are DFQATT and SNEGSKA (reference sequence). The CDR3 is 15 amino acids. V lost 4 bases and J lost 1, with 14 bases in between. CDR3 residues: CSAKVRATSNQPQHF. CDR3 DNA: TGCAGTGCTAAAGTCAGGGCCACCAGCAATCAGCCCCAGCATTTT.

The chain uses TRBV12-5 and TRBJ1-5; D remains unclear. Germline lookup yields CDR1 LGHNT and CDR2 FRNRAP. Trimming stripped 5 bases from V and 3 bases from J, with 11 bases between. This CDR3 comprises 14 residues. This CDR3 is CASGGGINNQPQHF. CDR3 coding DNA: TGTGCTAGTGGTGGAGGGATCAACAATCAGCCCCAGCATTTT.

This clonotype was counted ten times or more. This chain joins TRBV20-1 and TRBJ1-6; no clear D. Germline V lookup: CDR1 DFQATT, CDR2 SNEGSKA (reference sequence). The CDR3 loop spans 13 amino acids. V gave up 3 bases and J gave up 8 bases, with 11 bases separating them. Written as DNA, the CDR3 is TGCAGTGCTAGGTTCGACAATCATTCACCCCTCCACTTT. It yields the protein CSARFDNHSPLHF.

This clonotype rates as medium-sized. The chain is built from TRBV5-1 and TRBJ2-7; 8 bases fit TRBD1. V shed 0 bases and J 5 bases; nucleotides not matched to a gene: 7. The CDR3 has 15 amino acids. CDR1 and CDR2 (germline): SGHRS, YFSETQ. The CDR3 loop reads CASSLGQGALHEQYF. CDR3 bases: TGCGCCAGCAGCTTGGGGCAGGGGGCGCTCCACGAGCAGTACTTC.